The entry that follows covers one T cell receptor beta chain sequence. As yet, its antigen is unknown. The sample originates from a study of Graves' ophthalmopathy and Graves' hyperthyroidism. Background on the study: Hyperthyroidism was classified as stable if no ophthalmopathy occurred within 18 months of follow-up. Broader study findings: Distinction of ophthalmopathy from stable hyperthyroidism by a 13-signature model reached almost 90% sensitivity and 81.08% specificity. The model achieved 70.59% sensitivity and around 72% specificity for ophthalmopathy progression.

V trimming: 4 bases; J trimming: 8 bases; junction bases outside the gene matches: 2. The CDR3 is 14 residues long. In germline, CDR1 is ENHRY, CDR2 SYGVKD. For repertoire sequencing, the TCR beta CDR3 regions were amplified from RNA transcripts. The first round was an RT-PCR with HTBI primers, and the second round was a multiplex PCR. Each CDR3 protein gets one entry after TCRdb re-called the multiplex PCR reads with MiXCR. The data contain around 1,200,000 distinct CDR3 sequences, about two fifths of them singletons. Orbital computed tomography, together with clinical symptoms, serum thyroxine, TRAb and thyroid ultrasound, was used for diagnosis.

The V gene is TRBV10-3, the J gene TRBJ2-1; 13 bases map to TRBD2. The source is an adult man with Graves' hyperthyroidism. The specimen was peripheral blood or thyroid tissue (not recorded which). In nucleotides, the CDR3 is TGTGCCATCAGTGCGGGACTAGCGGGATATGAGCAGTTCTTC. Its protein product is CAISAGLAGYEQFF.